The entry below gives a single TCR beta chain sequence along with its context. The target antigen is unknown. An end of the junction differs from the germline gene, which may be a read error. The PCR used 60 Vbeta and 13 Jbeta primers. Using immunoSEQ multiplex PCR, the repertoire was profiled, and TCRdb retains in-frame clones only, with some absent. The sample carries 160,000 or so clones, approximately 79% recorded once. This specimen belongs to a study of cytomegalovirus exposure and HLA in healthy donors. The study's findings and limits: In vitro confirmation showed three CMV-associated chains to be CMV antigen specific. Presence/absence analyses assumed roughly uniform sequencing depth across donors. More clonal expansion characterized HLA-associated TCR beta chains than equally common others in a later analysis. Later analysis placed DRB1 highest and HLA-C lowest in TCR association rates, which differed by HLA locus.

Germline loops: CDR1 SEHNR, CDR2 FQNEAQ (reference sequence). This CDR3 comprises 14 residues. The chain has TRBV7-9 and TRBJ1-6; D is possibly TRBD1 (5 bases). Sequencing input: PBMCs. This TCR was recovered from a man in his sixties in good health and CMV-seronegative. This CDR3 is CSSSFAQGGSPLHF. CDR3 nucleotides: TGTTCCAGCAGCTTTGCCCAGGGTGGGTCACCCCTCCACTTT. Full variable domain (outside the CDR3, taken from reference TRBV7-9 and TRBJ1-6): DTGVSQNPRHKITKRGQNVTFRCDPISEHNRLYWYRQTLGQGPEFLTYFQNEAQLEKSRLLSDRFSAERPKGSFSTLEIQRTEQGDSAMYLCSSSFAQGGSPLHFGNGTRLTVT.